The clone carrying this T cell receptor (beta chain) was recorded at least ten times. Here the CDR3 omits its conserved ending phenylalanine or tryptophan, so a read error is the likely source. No DNA is shown, since the ends of the CDR3 on it are uncertain; the CDR3 is the one TCRdb lists. In germline, CDR1 is LNHNV, CDR2 YYDKDF (reference sequence). The CDR3 is 15 amino acids in total, end residues counted. RNA transcripts were the template, and TCR beta CDR3 regions were amplified from them. First-round RT-PCR used HTBI primers; second-round multiplex PCR followed. Using its own MiXCR run on the multiplex PCR reads, TCRdb lists one record per CDR3 protein. In the table there are a few hundred thousand distinct CDR3 sequences, roughly 15% of which are singletons. This sample was taken from a study of Graves' ophthalmopathy and Graves' hyperthyroidism.

The chain employs TRBV15 and TRBJ1-2; the table's D call of TRBD1 was not tested on the DNA. Sequencing was done on a sample of peripheral blood. The receptor comes from an adult man with Graves' ophthalmopathy. The chain's CDR3 is CATSRDFVEGNRRLL.